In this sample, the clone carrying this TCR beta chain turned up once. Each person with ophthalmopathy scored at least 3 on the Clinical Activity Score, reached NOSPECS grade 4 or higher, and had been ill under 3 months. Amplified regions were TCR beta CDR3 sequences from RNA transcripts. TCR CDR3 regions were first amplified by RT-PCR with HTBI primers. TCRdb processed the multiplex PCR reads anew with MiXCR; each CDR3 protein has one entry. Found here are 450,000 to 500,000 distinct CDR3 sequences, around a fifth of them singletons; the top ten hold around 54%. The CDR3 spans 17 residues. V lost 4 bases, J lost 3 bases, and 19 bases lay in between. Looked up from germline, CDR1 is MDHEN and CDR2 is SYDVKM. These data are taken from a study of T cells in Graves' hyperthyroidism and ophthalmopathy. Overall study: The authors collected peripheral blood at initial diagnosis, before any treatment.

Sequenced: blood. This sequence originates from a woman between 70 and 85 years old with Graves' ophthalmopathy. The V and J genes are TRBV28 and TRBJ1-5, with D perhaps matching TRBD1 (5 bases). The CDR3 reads CASSYESGPGVNQPQHF. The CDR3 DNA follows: TGTGCCAGCAGTTACGAGTCAGGGCCCGGGGTCAATCAGCCCCAGCATTTT.